This T cell receptor (beta chain) derives from a study of blood T cells in healthy people across ages. Points from the study as a whole: More naive CD4+ cells and higher diversity were found in long-lived than in aged donors.

Per the germline V gene, CDR1 is KGHSH and CDR2 is LQKENI. The CDR3 length is 14 residues. Between the trimmed V and J ends, which lost 3 bases and 2 bases, there was a span of 9 bases. Notes on this clonotype: Antigen: not known.

Next came a second PCR, run for about 6 to 12 cycles, which used a sample-barcoded 5' primer along with a J-beta primer mix. MiXCR, applied by TCRdb to the 5' RACE reads, yields one record per CDR3 protein. Of approximately 1,000,000 distinct CDR3 sequences listed, more than 30% were seen once; the top ten hold around 13%. Sequences were obtained from blood. This TCR derives from a man aged 18 to 29 in good health. The chain combines TRBV18 with TRBJ2-3; no firm D call. The CDR3 is CASSPSADTDTQYF. CDR3 coding DNA: TGTGCCAGCTCACCCAGTGCAGACACAGATACGCAGTATTTT.